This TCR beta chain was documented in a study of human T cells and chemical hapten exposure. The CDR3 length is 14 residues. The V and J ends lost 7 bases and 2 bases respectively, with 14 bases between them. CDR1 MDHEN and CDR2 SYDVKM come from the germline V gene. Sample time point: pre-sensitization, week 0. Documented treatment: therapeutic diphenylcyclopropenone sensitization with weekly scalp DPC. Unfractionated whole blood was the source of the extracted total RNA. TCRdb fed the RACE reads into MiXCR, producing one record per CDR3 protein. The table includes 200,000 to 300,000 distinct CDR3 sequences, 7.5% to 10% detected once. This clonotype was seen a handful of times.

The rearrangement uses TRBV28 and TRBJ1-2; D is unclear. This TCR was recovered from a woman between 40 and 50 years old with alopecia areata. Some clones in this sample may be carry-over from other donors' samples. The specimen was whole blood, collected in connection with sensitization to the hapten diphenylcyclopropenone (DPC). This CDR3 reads CASTGSDGNYGYTF. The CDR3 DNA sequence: TGTGCCAGCACCGGCTCAGACGGAAACTATGGCTACACCTTC.